The subject of this entry is one TCR beta chain. Its antigen is as yet unknown. This specimen comes from a study of T cell responses to AZD1222 COVID-19 vaccine. Across the study: Doses given second, at about 4 or about 12 weeks, were pooled.

Profiling relied on immunoSEQ multiplex PCR, and the TCRdb table lists in-frame clones only, not all of them. This sample has around 130,000 clones, with 70% to 90% found just once. CDR3 length equals 16 residues. V lost 5 bases and J lost 5; bases outside the gene matches: 11. Germline V CDR1 and CDR2: LNHDA, SQIVND (reference sequence). Study-wide findings and caveats: Without day 14 samples, only post-peak T cell repertoires were studied. White British people made up most donors, females outnumbered males, and clonal diversity was possibly underestimated. Unmutated variant regions are reportedly the target of nearly half of TCRs that are spike-specific.

The receptor was isolated from an adult in good health. The sample consisted of peripheral blood, taken on day 0 of AZD1222 vaccination. This chain links TRBV19 with TRBJ2-1; TRBD2 agrees at 8 bases. CDR3 coding DNA: TGTGCCAGTAGTGCCCTACGCGGGAGGTCCCACAATGAGCAGTTCTTC. Translation: CASSALRGRSHNEQFF.